This T cell receptor beta chain stems from a study of CXCR3-negative and CXCR3-positive naive CD8 T cells. Study context: Overall TRB read output was approximately 150 million, and each library contained about 1.5 +/- 0.3 million reads. General study points: Naive subsets did not differ in surface CD5, and the authors estimated TCR strength using properties of the TRB CDR3. Naive cells that were CXCR3-positive had more hydrophobic TRB CDR3s (compared with CXCR3-negative naive cells).

With UMI labels, 5' RACE was used to prepare the TRB cDNA libraries. TCRdb re-called the 5' RACE reads; one entry per CDR3 protein, DNA not given. This sample's table has around 96,000 distinct CDR3 sequences. Measured by frequency, this clonotype is medium-sized. What it recognizes is unknown. The CDR3 runs 15 residues. CDR1 is DFQATT and CDR2 is SNEGSKA in the germline V gene (reference sequence). This receptor was obtained from a human donor in good health. Some clones in this sample may be carry-over from other donors' samples. Sequencing was performed on naive CXCR3- CD8+ T cells from blood. Described subset: CD45RO-CCR7+CD27+CD95- naive CD8+ T cells lacking CXCR3 (TNR3-). The chain carries TRBV20-1 and TRBJ2-7; TCRdb gives TRBD1 as the D gene, but with no DNA this cannot be confirmed. CDR3 sequence: CSASAGDRGLGEQYF.